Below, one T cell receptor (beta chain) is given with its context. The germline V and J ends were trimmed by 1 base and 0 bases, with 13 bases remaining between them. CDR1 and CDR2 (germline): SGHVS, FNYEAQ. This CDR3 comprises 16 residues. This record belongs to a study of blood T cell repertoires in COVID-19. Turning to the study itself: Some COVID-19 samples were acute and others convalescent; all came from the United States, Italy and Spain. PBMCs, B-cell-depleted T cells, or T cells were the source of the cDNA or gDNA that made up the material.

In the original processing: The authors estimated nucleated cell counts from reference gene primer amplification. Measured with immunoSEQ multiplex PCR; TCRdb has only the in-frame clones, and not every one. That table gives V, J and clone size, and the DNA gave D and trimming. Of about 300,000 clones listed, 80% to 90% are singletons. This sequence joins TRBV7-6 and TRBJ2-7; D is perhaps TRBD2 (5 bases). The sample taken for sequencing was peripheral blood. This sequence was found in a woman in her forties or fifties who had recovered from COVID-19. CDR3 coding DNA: TGTGCCAGCAGCTTAGAGGCCGGAGGAAGCTCCTACGAGCAGTACTTC. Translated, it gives CASSLEAGGSSYEQYF.